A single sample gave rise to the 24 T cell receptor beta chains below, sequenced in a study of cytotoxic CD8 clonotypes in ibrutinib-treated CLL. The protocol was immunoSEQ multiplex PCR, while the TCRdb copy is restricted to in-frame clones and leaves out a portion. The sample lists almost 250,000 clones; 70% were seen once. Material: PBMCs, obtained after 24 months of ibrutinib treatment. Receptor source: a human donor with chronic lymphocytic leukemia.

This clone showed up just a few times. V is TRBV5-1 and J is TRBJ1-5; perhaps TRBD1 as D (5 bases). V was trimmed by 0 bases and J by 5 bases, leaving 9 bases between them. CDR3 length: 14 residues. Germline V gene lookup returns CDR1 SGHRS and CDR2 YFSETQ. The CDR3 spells CASSLAPRDQPQHF. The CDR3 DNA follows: TGCGCCAGCAGCTTGGCTCCCAGGGATCAGCCCCAGCATTTT.

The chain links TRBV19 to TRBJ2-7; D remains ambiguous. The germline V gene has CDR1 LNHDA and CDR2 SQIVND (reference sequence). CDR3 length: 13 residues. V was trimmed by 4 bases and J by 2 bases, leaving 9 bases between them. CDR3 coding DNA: TGTGCCAGTAGTACCGAGGTTACCTACGAGCAGTACTTC. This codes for CASSTEVTYEQYF. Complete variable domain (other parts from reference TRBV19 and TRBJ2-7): DGGITQSPKYLFRKEGQNVTLSCEQNLNHDAMYWYRQDPGQGLRLIYYSQIVNDFQKGDIAEGYSVSREKKESFPLTVTSAQKNPTAFYLCASSTEVTYEQYFGPGTRLTVT.

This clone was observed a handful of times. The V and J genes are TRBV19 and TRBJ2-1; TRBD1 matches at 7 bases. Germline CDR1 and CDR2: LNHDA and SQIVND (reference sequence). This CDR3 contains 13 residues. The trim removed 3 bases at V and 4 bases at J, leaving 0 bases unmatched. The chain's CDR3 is CASSMTGYNEQFF. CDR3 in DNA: TGTGCCAGTAGTATGACAGGGTACAATGAGCAGTTCTTC.

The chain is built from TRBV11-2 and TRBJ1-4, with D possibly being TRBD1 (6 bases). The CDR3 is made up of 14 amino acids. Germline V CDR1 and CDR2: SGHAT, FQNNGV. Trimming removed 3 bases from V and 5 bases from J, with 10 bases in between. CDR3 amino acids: CASSFGQRNEKLFF. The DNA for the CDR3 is TGTGCCAGCAGCTTCGGACAGAGAAATGAAAAACTGTTTTTT. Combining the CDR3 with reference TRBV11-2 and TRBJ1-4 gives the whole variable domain EAGVAQSPRYKIIEKRQSVAFWCNPISGHATLYWYQQILGQGPKLLIQFQNNGVVDDSQLPKDRFSAERLKGVDSTLKIQPAKLEDSAVYLCASSFGQRNEKLFFGSGTQLSVL.

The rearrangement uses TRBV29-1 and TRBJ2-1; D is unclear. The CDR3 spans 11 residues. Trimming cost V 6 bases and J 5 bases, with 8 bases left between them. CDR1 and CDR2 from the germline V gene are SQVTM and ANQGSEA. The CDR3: CSVLANNEQFF. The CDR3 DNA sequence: TGCAGCGTCCTGGCTAACAATGAGCAGTTCTTC.

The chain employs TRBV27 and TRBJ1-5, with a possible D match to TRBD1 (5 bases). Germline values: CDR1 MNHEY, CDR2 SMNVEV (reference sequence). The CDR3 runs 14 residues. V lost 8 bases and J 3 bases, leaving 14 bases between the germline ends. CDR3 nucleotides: TGTGCCAGCGCCGTGGGGGGGTTCAATCAGCCCCAGCATTTT. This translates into CASAVGGFNQPQHF.

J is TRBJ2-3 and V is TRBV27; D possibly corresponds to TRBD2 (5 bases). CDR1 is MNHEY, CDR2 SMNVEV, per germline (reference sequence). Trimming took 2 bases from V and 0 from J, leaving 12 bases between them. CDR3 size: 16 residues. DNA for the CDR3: TGTGCCAGCAGTTTACTGGGGAGAACTAGCACAGATACGCAGTATTTT. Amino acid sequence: CASSLLGRTSTDTQYF.

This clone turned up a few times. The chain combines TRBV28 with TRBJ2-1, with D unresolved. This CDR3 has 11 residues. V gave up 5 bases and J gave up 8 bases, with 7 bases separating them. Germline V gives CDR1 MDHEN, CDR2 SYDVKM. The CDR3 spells CASSRGYEQFF. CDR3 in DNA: TGTGCCAGCAGTCGTGGCTATGAGCAGTTCTTC. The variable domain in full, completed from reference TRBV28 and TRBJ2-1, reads DVKVTQSSRYLVKRTGEKVFLECVQDMDHENMFWYRQDPGLGLRLIYFSYDVKMKEKGDIPEGYSVSREKKERFSLILESASTNQTSMYLCASSRGYEQFFGPGTRLTVL.

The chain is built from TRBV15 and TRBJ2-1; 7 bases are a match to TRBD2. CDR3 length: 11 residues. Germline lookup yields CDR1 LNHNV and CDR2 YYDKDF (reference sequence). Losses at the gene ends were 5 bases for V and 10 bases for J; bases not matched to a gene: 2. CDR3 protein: CATSELAEQFF. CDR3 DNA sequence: TGTGCCACCAGCGAACTAGCGGAGCAGTTCTTC. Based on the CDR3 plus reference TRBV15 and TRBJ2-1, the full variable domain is DAMVIQNPRYQVTQFGKPVTLSCSQTLNHNVMYWYQQKSSQAPKLLFHYYDKDFNNEADTPDNFQSRRPNTSFCFLDIRSPGLGDTAMYLCATSELAEQFFGPGTRLTVL.

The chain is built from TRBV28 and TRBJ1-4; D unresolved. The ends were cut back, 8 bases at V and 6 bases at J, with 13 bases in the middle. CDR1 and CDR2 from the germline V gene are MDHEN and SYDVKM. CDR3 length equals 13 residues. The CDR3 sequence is CASLGRLHEKLFF. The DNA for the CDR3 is TGTGCCAGCTTGGGGAGATTACATGAAAAACTGTTTTTT.

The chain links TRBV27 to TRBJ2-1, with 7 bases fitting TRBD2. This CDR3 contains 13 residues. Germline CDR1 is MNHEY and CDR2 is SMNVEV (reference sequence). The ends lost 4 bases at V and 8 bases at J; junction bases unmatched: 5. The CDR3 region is CASSWREIDEQFF. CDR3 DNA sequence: TGTGCCAGCAGTTGGCGGGAGATAGATGAGCAGTTCTTC.

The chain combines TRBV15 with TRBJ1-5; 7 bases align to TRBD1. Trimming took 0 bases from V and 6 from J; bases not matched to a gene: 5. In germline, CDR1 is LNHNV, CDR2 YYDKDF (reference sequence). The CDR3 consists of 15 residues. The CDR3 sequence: CATSRDLGGGQPQHF. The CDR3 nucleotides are TGTGCCACCAGCAGAGATTTAGGGGGCGGTCAGCCCCAGCATTTT.

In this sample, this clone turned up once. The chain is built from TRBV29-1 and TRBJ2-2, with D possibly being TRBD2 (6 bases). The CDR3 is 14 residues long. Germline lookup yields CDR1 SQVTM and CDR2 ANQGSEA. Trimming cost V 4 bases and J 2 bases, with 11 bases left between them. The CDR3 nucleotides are TGCAGCGTTGTGGGGCGGGATAACACCGGGGAGCTGTTTTTT. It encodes CSVVGRDNTGELFF.

CDR3 DNA: TGTGCCAGCCCCCAAGAACCCGCGGTGCAAGAGACCCAGTACTTC. Its translation is CASPQEPAVQETQYF. The chain employs TRBV11-3 and TRBJ2-5; D remains ambiguous. V was clipped by 8 bases and J by 2 bases, with 18 bases between them. The CDR3 length is 15 residues. Germline CDR1 and CDR2: SGHNT and YENEEA.

The CDR3 DNA reads TGTGCCAGCAGTTTGGGGCTAGCGGGACTTAGCGAGCAGTACTTC. Protein: CASSLGLAGLSEQYF. The rearrangement links TRBV28 to TRBJ2-7; 9 bases align to TRBD2. With V trimmed by 3 bases and J by 6 bases, 9 bases remained unmatched. Germline assignment: CDR1 MDHEN and CDR2 SYDVKM. This CDR3 is 15 amino acids long.

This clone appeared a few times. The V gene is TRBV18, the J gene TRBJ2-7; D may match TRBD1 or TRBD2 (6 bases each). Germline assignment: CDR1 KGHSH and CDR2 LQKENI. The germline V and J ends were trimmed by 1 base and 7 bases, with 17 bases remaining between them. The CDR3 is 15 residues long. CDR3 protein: CASSPRWGARDEQYF. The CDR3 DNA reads TGTGCCAGCTCACCACGGTGGGGGGCGCGGGATGAGCAGTACTTC.

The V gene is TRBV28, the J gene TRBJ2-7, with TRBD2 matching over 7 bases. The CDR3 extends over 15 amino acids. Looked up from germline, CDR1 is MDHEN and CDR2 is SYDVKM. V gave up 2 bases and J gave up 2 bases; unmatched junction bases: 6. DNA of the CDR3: TGTGCCAGCAGTTTACCACTAGCGTTAACCTACGAGCAGTACTTC. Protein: CASSLPLALTYEQYF.

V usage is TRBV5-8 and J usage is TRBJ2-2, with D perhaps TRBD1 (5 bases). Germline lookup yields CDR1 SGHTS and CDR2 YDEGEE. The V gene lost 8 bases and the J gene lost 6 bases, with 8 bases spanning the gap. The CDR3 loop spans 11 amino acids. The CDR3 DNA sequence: TGTGCCAGTTACAGGTCCGGGGAGCTGTTTTTT. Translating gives CASYRSGELFF.

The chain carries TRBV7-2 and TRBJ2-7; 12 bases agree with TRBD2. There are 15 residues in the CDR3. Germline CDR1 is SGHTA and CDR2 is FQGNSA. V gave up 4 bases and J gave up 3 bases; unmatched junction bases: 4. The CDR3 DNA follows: TGTGCCAGCAGCTCCCTAGCGGGAGGGAACTACGAGCAGTACTTC. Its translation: CASSSLAGGNYEQYF.

The CDR3 protein is CASSPRESSGTGGSYEQYF. The CDR3 DNA is TGCGCCAGCAGTCCTCGAGAATCGTCCGGGACAGGGGGGTCCTACGAGCAGTACTTC. This sequence joins TRBV23-1 and TRBJ2-7; the match to TRBD1 covers 11 bases. TRBV23-1 carries the ORF label, with uncertain function. Losses at the gene ends were 4 bases for V and 1 base for J; bases not matched to a gene: 15. The CDR3 length is 19 residues.

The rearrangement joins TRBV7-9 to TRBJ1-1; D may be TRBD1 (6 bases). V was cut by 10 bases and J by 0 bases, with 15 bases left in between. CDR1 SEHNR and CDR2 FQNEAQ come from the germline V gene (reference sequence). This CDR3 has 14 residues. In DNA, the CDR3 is TGTGCCATCCGGACAGATTACATGAACACTGAAGCTTTCTTT. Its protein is CAIRTDYMNTEAFF. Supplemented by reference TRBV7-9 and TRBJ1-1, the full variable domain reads DTGVSQNPRHKITKRGQNVTFRCDPISEHNRLYWYRQTLGQGPEFLTYFQNEAQLEKSRLLSDRFSAERPKGSFSTLEIQRTEQGDSAMYLCAIRTDYMNTEAFFGQGTRLTVV.

The CDR3 loop is CASSDLQGEETQYF. CDR3 nucleotides: TGTGCCAGCAGTGATTTACAGGGAGAGGAGACCCAGTACTTC. The chain has TRBV2 and TRBJ2-5; D may be TRBD1 (6 bases). This CDR3 spans 14 amino acids. Germline V lookup: CDR1 SNHLY, CDR2 FYNNEI. Trimming removed 3 bases from V and 5 bases from J, with 13 bases in between.

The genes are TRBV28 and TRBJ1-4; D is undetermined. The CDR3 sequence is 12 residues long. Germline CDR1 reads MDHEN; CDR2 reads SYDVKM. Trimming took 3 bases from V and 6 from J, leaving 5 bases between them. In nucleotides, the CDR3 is TGTGCCAGCAGTTTCTCCGATGAAAAACTGTTTTTT. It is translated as CASSFSDEKLFF.

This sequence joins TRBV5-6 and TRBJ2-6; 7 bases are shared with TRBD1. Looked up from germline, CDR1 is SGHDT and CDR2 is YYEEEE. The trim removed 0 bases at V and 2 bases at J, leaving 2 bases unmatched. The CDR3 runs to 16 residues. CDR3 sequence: CASSLGTGAGANVLTF. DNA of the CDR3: TGTGCCAGCAGCTTGGGAACAGGGGCTGGGGCCAACGTCCTGACTTTC.